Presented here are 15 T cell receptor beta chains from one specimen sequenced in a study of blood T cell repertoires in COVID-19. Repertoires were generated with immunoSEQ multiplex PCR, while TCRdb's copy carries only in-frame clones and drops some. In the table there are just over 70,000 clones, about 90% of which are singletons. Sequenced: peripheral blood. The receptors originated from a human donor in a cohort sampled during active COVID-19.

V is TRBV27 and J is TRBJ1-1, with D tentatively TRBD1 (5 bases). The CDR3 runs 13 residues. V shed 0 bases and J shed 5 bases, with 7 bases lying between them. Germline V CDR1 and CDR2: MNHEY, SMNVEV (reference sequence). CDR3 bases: TGTGCCAGCAGTTTATCTGGGGGGACTGAAGCTTTCTTT. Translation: CASSLSGGTEAFF.

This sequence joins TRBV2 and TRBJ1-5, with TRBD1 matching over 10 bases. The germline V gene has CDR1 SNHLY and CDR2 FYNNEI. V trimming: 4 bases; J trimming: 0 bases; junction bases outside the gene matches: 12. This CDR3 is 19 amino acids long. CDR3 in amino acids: CASSVDRDRGSYSNQPQHF. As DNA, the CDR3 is TGTGCCAGCAGTGTCGACCGGGACAGGGGAAGCTATAGCAATCAGCCCCAGCATTTT.

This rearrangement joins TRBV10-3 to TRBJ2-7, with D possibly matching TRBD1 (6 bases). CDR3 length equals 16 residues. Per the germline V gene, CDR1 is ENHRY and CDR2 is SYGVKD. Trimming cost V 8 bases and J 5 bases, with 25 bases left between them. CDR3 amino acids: CAIRKSRVGGSDEQYF. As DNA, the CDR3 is TGTGCCATCCGGAAGAGCCGGGTTGGGGGCAGCGACGAGCAGTACTTC.

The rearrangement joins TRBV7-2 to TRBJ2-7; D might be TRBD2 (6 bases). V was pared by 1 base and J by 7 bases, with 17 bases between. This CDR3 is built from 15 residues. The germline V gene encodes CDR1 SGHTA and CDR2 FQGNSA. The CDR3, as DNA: TGTGCCAGCAGCTTAGGTGGCGGGGCCACGGGGGAGCAGTACTTC. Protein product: CASSLGGGATGEQYF.

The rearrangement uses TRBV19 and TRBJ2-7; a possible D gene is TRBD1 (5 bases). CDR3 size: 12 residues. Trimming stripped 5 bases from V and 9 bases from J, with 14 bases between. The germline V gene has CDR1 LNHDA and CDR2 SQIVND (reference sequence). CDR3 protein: CASSYTGDAQYF. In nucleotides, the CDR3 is TGTGCCAGTAGTTACACAGGCGACGCGCAGTACTTC. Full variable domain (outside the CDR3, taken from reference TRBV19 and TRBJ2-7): DGGITQSPKYLFRKEGQNVTLSCEQNLNHDAMYWYRQDPGQGLRLIYYSQIVNDFQKGDIAEGYSVSREKKESFPLTVTSAQKNPTAFYLCASSYTGDAQYFGPGTRLTVT.

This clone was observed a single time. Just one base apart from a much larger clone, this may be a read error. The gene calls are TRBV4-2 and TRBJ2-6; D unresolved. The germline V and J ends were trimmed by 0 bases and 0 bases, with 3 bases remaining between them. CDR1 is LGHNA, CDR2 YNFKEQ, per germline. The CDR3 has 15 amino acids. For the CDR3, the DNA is TGTGCCAGCAGCCAAGATAGCTCTGGGGCCAACGTCCTGACTTTC. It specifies CASSQDSSGANVLTF.

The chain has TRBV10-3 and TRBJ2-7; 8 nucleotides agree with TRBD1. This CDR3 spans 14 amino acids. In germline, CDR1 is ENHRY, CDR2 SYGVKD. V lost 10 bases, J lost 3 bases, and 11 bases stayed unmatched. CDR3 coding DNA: TGTGCCACGCGCATATCCGACAGGGGCTACGAGCAGTACTTC. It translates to CATRISDRGYEQYF.

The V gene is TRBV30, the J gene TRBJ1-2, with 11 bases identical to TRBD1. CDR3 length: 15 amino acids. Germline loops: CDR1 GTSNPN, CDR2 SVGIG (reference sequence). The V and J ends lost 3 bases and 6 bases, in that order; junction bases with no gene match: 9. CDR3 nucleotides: TGTGCCTGGAGAGTCCCGGGACAGGGGGTTCATGGCTACACCTTC. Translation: CAWRVPGQGVHGYTF.

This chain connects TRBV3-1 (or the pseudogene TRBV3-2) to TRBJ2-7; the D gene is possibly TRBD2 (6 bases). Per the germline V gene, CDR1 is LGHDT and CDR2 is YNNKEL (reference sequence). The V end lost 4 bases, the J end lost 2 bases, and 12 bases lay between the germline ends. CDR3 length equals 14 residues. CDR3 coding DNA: TGTGCCAGCAGCCCCATACCGGGGGCCTACGAGCAGTACTTC. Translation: CASSPIPGAYEQYF.

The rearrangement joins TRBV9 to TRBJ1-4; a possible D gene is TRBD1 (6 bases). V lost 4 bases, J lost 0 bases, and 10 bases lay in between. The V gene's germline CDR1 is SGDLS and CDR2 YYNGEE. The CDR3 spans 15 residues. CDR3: CASSLRDTTNEKLFF. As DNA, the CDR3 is TGTGCCAGCAGCCTCCGGGACACAACTAATGAAAAACTGTTTTTT.

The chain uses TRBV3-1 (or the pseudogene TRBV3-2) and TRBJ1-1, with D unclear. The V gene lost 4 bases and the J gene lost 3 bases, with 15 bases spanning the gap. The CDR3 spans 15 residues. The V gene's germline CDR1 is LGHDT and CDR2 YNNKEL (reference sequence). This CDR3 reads CASSPGSPGYTEAFF. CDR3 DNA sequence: TGTGCCAGCAGCCCCGGCTCCCCGGGTTACACTGAAGCTTTCTTT.

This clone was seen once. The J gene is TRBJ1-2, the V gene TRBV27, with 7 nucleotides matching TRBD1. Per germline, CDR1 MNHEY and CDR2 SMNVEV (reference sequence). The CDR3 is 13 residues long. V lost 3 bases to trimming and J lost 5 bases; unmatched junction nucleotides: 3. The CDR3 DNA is TGTGCCAGCAGTTTCTCGGGACAGTATGGCTACACCTTC. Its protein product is CASSFSGQYGYTF.

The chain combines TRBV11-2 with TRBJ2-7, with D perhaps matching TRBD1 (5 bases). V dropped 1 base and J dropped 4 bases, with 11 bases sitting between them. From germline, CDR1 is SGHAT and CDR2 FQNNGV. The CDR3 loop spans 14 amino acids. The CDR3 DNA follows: TGTGCCAGCAGCTTAGGCAGGGCCGGTTACGAGCAGTACTTC. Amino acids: CASSLGRAGYEQYF.

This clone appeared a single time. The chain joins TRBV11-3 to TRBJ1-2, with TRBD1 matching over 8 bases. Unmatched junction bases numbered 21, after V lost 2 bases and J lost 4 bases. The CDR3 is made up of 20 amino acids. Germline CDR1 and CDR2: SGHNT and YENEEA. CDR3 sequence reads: CASSLPGGLTCRQGCYGYTF. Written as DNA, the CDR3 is TGTGCCAGCAGCTTACCGGGGGGTCTAACGTGTAGACAGGGGTGCTATGGCTACACCTTC.

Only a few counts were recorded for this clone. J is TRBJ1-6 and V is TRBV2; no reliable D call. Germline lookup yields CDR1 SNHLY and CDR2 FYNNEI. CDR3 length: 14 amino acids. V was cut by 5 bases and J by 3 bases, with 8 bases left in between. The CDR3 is CASSRTRYNSPLHF. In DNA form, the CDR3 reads TGTGCCAGCAGTCGGACTCGCTATAATTCACCCCTCCACTTT.